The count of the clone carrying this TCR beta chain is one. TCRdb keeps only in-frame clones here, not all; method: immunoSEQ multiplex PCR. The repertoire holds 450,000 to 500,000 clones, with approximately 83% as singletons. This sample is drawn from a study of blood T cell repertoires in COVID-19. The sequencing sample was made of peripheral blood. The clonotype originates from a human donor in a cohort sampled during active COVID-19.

CDR3 region: CASTQQGLPEQFF. CDR3 in DNA: TGTGCCAGCACCCAACAGGGACTACCGGAGCAGTTCTTC. The chain employs TRBV6-5 and TRBJ2-1; D may be TRBD2 (7 bases). CDR3 size: 13 residues. V shed 7 bases and J shed 10 bases, with 17 bases lying between them. The germline V gene has CDR1 MNHEY and CDR2 SVGAGI.